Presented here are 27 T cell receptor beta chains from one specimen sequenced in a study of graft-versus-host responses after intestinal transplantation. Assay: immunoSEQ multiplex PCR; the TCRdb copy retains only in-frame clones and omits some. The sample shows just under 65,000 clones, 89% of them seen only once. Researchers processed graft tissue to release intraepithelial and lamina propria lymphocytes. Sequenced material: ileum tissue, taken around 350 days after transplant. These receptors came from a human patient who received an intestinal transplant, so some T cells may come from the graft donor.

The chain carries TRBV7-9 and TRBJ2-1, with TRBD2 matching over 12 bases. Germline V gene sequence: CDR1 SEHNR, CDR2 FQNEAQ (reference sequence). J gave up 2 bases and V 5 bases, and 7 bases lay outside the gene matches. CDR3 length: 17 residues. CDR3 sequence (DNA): TGTGCCAGCAGCCCAGGGACTAGCGGGCGAACCTACAATGAGCAGTTCTTC. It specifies CASSPGTSGRTYNEQFF.

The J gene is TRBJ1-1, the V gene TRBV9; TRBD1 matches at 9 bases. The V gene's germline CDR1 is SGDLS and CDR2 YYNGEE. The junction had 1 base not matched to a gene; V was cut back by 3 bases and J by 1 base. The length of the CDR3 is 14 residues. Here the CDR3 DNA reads TGTGCCAGCAGCGGGGGACAGGGGAACACTGAAGCTTTCTTT. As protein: CASSGGQGNTEAFF.

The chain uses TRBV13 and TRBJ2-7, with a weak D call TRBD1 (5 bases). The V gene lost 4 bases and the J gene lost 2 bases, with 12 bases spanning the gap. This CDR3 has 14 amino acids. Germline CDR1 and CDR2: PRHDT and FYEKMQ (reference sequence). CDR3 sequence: CASSYDRSAYEQYF. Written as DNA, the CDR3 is TGTGCCAGCAGCTACGACAGATCGGCCTACGAGCAGTACTTC. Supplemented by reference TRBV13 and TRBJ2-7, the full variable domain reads AAGVIQSPRHLIKEKRETATLKCYPIPRHDTVYWYQQGPGQDPQFLISFYEKMQSDKGSIPDRFSAQQFSDYHSELNMSSLELGDSALYFCASSYDRSAYEQYFGPGTRLTVT.

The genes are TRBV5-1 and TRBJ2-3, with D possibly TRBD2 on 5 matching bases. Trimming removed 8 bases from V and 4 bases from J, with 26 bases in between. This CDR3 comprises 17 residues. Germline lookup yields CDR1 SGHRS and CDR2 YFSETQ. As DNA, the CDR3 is TGCGCCAGACGGGTCTCGCTCAAACTAGGAAATCCAGATACGCAGTATTTT. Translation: CARRVSLKLGNPDTQYF.

The CDR3 DNA reads TGTGCCAGCAGTTCCAAAAGCGGGAAGGAGTACAATGAGCAGTTCTTC. Its protein is CASSSKSGKEYNEQFF. The chain carries TRBV27 and TRBJ2-1; 7 bases map to TRBD2. The CDR3 loop spans 16 amino acids. CDR1 is MNHEY and CDR2 is SMNVEV in the germline V gene (reference sequence). The junction had 10 bases not matched to a gene; V was cut back by 4 bases and J by 4 bases.

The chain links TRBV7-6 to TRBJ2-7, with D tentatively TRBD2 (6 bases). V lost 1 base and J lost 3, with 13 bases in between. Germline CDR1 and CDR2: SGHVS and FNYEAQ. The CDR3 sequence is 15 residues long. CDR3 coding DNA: TGTGCCAGCAGCTTAGAGGCGGGATGGGGCTACGAGCAGTACTTC. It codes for CASSLEAGWGYEQYF.

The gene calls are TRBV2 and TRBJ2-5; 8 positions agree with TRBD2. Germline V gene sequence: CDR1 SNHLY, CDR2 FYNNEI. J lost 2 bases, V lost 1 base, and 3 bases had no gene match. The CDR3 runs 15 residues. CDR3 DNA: TGTGCCAGCAGTGAAGGGGCGGGGGGTCAAGAGACCCAGTACTTC. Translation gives CASSEGAGGQETQYF.

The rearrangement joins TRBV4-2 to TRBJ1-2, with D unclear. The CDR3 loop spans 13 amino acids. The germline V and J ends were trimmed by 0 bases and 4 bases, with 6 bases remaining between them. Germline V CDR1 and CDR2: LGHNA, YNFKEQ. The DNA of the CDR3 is TGTGCCAGCAGCCAAGAGCAAGGCTATGGCTACACCTTC. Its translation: CASSQEQGYGYTF.

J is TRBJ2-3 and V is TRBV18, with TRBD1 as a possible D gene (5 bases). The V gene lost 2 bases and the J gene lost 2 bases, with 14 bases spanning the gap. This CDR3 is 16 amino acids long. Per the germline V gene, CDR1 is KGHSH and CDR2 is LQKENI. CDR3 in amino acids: CASSPSGNRVTDTQYF. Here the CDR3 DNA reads TGTGCCAGCTCACCATCAGGGAATAGGGTCACAGATACGCAGTATTTT. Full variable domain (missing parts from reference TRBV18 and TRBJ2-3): NAGVMQNPRHLVRRRGQEARLRCSPMKGHSHVYWYRQLPEEGLKFMVYLQKENIIDESGMPKERFSAEFPKEGPSILRIQQVVRGDSAAYFCASSPSGNRVTDTQYFGPGTRLTVL.

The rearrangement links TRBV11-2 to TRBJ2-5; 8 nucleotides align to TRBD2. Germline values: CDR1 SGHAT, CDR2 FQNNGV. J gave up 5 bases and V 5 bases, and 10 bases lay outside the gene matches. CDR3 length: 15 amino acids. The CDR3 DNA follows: TGTGCCAGCAGCACCTGGACTAGCATGGGCGAGACCCAGTACTTC. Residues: CASSTWTSMGETQYF.

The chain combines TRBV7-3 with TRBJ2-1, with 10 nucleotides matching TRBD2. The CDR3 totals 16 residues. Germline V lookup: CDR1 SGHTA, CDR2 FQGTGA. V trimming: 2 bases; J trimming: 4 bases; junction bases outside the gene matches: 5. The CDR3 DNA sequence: TGTGCCAGCAGCTTAGTCCTAGCGGGAGTGTACAATGAGCAGTTCTTC. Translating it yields CASSLVLAGVYNEQFF.

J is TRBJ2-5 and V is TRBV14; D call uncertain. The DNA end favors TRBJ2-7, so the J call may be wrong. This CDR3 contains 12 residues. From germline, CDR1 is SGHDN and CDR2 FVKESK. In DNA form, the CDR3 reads TGTGCCAGCAGTTTTAAGTTTTACGAGCAGTACTTC. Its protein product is CASSFKFYEQYF.

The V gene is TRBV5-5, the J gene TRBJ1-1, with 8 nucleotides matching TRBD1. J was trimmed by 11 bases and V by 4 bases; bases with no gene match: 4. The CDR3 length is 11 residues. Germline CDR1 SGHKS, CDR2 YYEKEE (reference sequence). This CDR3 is CASSQDRAAFF. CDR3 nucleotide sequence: TGTGCCAGCAGCCAGGACAGGGCGGCTTTCTTT.

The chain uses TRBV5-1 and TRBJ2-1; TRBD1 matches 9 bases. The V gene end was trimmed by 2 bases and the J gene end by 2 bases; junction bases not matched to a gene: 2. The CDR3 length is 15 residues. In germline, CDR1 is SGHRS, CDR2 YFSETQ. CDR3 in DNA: TGCGCCAGCAGCTTAGGGACAGGGACCTACAATGAGCAGTTCTTC. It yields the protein CASSLGTGTYNEQFF.

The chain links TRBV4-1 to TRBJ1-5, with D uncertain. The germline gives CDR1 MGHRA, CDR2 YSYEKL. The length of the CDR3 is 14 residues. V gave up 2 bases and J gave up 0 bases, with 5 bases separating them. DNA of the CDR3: TGCGCCAGCAGCCAATCCCATAGCAATCAGCCCCAGCATTTT. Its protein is CASSQSHSNQPQHF.

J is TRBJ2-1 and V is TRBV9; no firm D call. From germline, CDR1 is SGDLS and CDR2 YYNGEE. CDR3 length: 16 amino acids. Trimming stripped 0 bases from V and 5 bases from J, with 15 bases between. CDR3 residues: CASSVGQSTDNNEQFF. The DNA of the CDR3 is TGTGCCAGCAGCGTAGGTCAGAGTACGGATAACAATGAGCAGTTCTTC. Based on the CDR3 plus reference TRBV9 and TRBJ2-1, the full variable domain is DSGVTQTPKHLITATGQRVTLRCSPRSGDLSVYWYQQSLDQGLQFLIQYYNGEERAKGNILERFSAQQFPDLHSELNLSSLELGDSALYFCASSVGQSTDNNEQFFGPGTRLTVL.

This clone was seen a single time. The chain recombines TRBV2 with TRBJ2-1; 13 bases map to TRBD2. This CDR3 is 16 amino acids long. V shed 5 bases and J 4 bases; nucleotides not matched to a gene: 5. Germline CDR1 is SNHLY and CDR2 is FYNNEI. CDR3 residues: CASSSGLAGMYNEQFF. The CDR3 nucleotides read TGTGCCAGCAGTTCGGGACTAGCGGGGATGTACAATGAGCAGTTCTTC.

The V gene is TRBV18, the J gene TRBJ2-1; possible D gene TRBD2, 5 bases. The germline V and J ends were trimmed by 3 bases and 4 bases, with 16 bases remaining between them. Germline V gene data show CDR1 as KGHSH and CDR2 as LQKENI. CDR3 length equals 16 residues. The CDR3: CASSPTKRERYNEQFF. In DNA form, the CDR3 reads TGTGCCAGCTCACCGACGAAGAGGGAGAGGTACAATGAGCAGTTCTTC.

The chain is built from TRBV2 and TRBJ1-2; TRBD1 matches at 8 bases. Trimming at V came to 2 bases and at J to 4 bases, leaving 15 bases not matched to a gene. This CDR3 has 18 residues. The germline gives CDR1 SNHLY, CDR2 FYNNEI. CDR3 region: CASSEMILPDRDSYGYTF. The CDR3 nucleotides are TGTGCCAGCAGTGAAATGATCCTCCCGGACAGGGACTCCTATGGCTACACCTTC. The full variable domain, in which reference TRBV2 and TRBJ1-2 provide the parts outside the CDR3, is EPEVTQTPSHQVTQMGQEVILRCVPISNHLYFYWYRQILGQKVEFLVSFYNNEISEKSEIFDDQFSVERPDGSNFTLKIRSTKLEDSAMYFCASSEMILPDRDSYGYTFGSGTRLTVV.

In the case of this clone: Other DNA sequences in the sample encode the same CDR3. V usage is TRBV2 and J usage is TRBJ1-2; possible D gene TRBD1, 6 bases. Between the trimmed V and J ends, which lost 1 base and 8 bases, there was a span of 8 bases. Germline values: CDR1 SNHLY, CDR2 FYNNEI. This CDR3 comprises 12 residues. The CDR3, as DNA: TGTGCCAGCAGTGAAGACAGGGTCGGCTACACCTTC. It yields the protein CASSEDRVGYTF.

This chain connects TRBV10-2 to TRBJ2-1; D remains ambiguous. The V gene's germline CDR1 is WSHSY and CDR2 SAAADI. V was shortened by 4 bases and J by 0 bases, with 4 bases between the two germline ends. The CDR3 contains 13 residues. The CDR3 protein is CASSADSYNEQFF. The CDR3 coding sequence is TGCGCCAGCAGTGCGGACTCCTACAATGAGCAGTTCTTC.

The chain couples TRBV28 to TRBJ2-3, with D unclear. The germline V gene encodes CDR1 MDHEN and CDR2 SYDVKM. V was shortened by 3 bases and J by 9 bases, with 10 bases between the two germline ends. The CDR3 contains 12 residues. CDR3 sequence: CASSFQLQTQYF. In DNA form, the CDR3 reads TGTGCCAGCAGTTTCCAGCTTCAGACGCAGTATTTT.

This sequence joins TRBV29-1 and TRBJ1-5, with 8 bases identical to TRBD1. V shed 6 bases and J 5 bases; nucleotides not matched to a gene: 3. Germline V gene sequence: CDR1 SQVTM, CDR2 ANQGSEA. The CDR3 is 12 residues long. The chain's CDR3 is CSVTGEDQPQHF. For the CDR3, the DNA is TGCAGCGTGACAGGGGAGGATCAGCCCCAGCATTTT. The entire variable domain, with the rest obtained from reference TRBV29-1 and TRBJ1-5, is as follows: SAVISQKPSRDICQRGTSLTIQCQVDSQVTMMFWYRQQPGQSLTLIATANQGSEATYESGFVIDKFPISRPNLTFSTLTVSNMSPEDSSIYLCSVTGEDQPQHFGDGTRLSIL.

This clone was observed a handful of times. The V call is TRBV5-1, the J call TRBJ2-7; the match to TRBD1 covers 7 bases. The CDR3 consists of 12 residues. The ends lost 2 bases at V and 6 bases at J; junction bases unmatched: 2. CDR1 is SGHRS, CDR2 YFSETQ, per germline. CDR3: CASSFSGGEQYF. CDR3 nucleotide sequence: TGCGCCAGCAGCTTTTCAGGGGGCGAGCAGTACTTC.

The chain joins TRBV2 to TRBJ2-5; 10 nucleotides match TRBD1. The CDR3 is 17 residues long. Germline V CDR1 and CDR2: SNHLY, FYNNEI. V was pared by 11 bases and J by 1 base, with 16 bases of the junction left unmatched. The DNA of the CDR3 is TGTGCCGCACTCGTCCTTTGGGACAGGGGACTCCAAGAGACCCAGTACTTC. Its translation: CAALVLWDRGLQETQYF.

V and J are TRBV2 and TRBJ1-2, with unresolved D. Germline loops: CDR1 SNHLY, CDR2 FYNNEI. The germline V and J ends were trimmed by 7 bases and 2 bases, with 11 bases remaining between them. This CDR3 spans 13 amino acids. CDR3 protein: CASKDGKNYGYTF. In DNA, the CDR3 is TGTGCCAGCAAGGACGGAAAAAACTATGGCTACACCTTC.

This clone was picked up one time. In nucleotides, the CDR3 is TGTGCCAGCAGCTTAGAAGGGCCTCTGGATGAGCAGTTCTTC. Translated: CASSLEGPLDEQFF. The chain recombines TRBV11-3 with TRBJ2-1; no firm D call. The CDR3 totals 14 residues. Germline CDR1 is SGHNT and CDR2 is YENEEA. The V and J ends lost 0 bases and 8 bases respectively, with 11 bases between them.